The 24 T cell receptor beta chains below were found in one sample sequenced in a study of technical replicates of blood from four donors. Assay used: immunoSEQ multiplex PCR; TCRdb lists only in-frame clones, some missing. Seen here are some 76,000 clones, around 94% observed once, and the top ten hold under 0.5%. The sequenced material came from T cells isolated from PBMCs. These receptor sequences come from a human donor in good health.

The chain combines TRBV2 with TRBJ2-7, with D maybe TRBD1 (5 bases). The V and J ends lost 11 bases and 0 bases respectively, with 11 bases between them. The CDR3 runs 12 residues. The germline V gene has CDR1 SNHLY and CDR2 FYNNEI. For the CDR3, the DNA is TGTGCCGGACAAGAGTACTCCTACGAGCAGTACTTC. It translates to CAGQEYSYEQYF.

The rearrangement uses TRBV19 and TRBJ2-1, with TRBD2 matching over 8 bases. CDR3 size: 13 residues. The V gene's germline CDR1 is LNHDA and CDR2 SQIVND (reference sequence). The junction had 4 bases not matched to a gene; V was cut back by 6 bases and J by 6 bases. The CDR3 sequence is CASRPSGPNEQFF. The CDR3 DNA sequence: TGTGCCAGTAGACCTAGCGGGCCCAATGAGCAGTTCTTC. The full variable domain, rest sourced from reference TRBV19 and TRBJ2-1, is DGGITQSPKYLFRKEGQNVTLSCEQNLNHDAMYWYRQDPGQGLRLIYYSQIVNDFQKGDIAEGYSVSREKKESFPLTVTSAQKNPTAFYLCASRPSGPNEQFFGPGTRLTVL.

Worth noting for this clone: It is unclear where the CDR3 begins or ends on the DNA, so no DNA is shown, and the CDR3 is as TCRdb lists it. V is TRBV12-5 and J is TRBJ1-2; the D call TRBD1 from the table was never checked on the DNA. The CDR3 totals 17 residues, both ends included. CDR1 and CDR2 from the germline V gene are LGHNT and FRNRAP. CDR3 loop: CASGLGMGQSTNYGYTF.

The chain has TRBV6-5 and TRBJ1-5; TRBD1 is a possible D gene (6 bases). The CDR3 is made up of 14 amino acids. Germline V gene lookup returns CDR1 MNHEY and CDR2 SVGAGI. Trimming left V 6 bases short and J 0 bases short, with 9 bases between. This CDR3 is CASRQGSSNQPQHF. As DNA, the CDR3 is TGTGCCAGCAGGCAGGGGTCTAGCAATCAGCCCCAGCATTTT.

The chain is built from TRBV7-2 and TRBJ2-6; 7 bases agree with TRBD1. The CDR3 extends over 15 amino acids. Per germline, CDR1 SGHTA and CDR2 FQGNSA. After removal of 5 bases from V and 5 bases from J, the junction contained 6 bases not matched to a gene. DNA of the CDR3: TGTGCCAGCAGCCTCCGACAGGGCTGGGCCAACGTCCTGACTTTC. This translates into CASSLRQGWANVLTF.

V and J are TRBV7-9 and TRBJ1-1; TRBD1 might be the D (5 bases). V lost 3 bases and J lost 4, with 12 bases in between. Germline V gene sequence: CDR1 SEHNR, CDR2 FQNEAQ (reference sequence). The CDR3 runs to 14 residues. The CDR3 reads CASSLGSGFTEAFF. Here the CDR3 DNA reads TGTGCCAGCAGCTTGGGTTCAGGGTTCACTGAAGCTTTCTTT.

In this sample, this clone turned up once. The chain carries TRBV5-1 and TRBJ2-1; 7 bases match TRBD1. Germline V gene lookup returns CDR1 SGHRS and CDR2 YFSETQ. The CDR3 loop spans 16 amino acids. The ends lost 3 bases at V and 5 bases at J; junction bases unmatched: 11. CDR3 bases: TGCGCCAGCAGCTGGCCGACAGGGTTTGGGAACAATGAGCAGTTCTTC. This encodes CASSWPTGFGNNEQFF.

The chain combines TRBV30 with TRBJ2-1, with 8 positions matching TRBD2. The CDR3 consists of 15 residues. Trimming at V came to 0 bases and at J to 4 bases, leaving 5 bases not matched to a gene. Germline V CDR1 and CDR2: GTSNPN, SVGIG (reference sequence). CDR3 in DNA: TGTGCCTGGAGTGTATGGCTAGCGGGTTACAATGAGCAGTTCTTC. Amino acid sequence: CAWSVWLAGYNEQFF.

This chain uses TRBV9 with TRBJ2-1; weak D call: TRBD2 (6 bases). Germline loops: CDR1 SGDLS, CDR2 YYNGEE. Trimming cost V 2 bases and J 2 bases, with 14 bases left between them. The CDR3 runs 16 residues. CDR3 sequence: CASSVLGTSTYNEQFF. CDR3 in DNA: TGTGCCAGCAGCGTCCTCGGGACTTCAACCTACAATGAGCAGTTCTTC.

A note on this clone: A junction end diverges from the germline sequence, so it may reflect a read error. The V and J genes are TRBV7-7 and TRBJ2-5; TRBD2 might be the D (5 bases). CDR1 is SSHAT and CDR2 is FNYEAQ in the germline V gene (reference sequence). The CDR3 spans 14 residues. The CDR3 region is CASSLDGNRETQYF. The CDR3 DNA follows: TGTGCTAGCAGCTTAGACGGGAACCGGGAGACCCAGTACTTC.

The rearrangement links TRBV29-1 to TRBJ2-1, with a possible D match to TRBD2 (6 bases). Per the germline V gene, CDR1 is SQVTM and CDR2 is ANQGSEA. Trimming stripped 1 base from V and 8 bases from J, with 15 bases between. The CDR3 spans 14 residues. The CDR3: CSVEGAGRVHEQFF. The CDR3 nucleotides read TGCAGCGTTGAAGGGGCGGGAAGAGTGCATGAGCAGTTCTTC.

DNA for the CDR3: TGCGCCAGCAGCCTAGCGGGTCACCCGAACACCGGGGAGCTGTTTTTT. Amino acid sequence: CASSLAGHPNTGELFF. The gene calls are TRBV5-1 and TRBJ2-2; 8 nucleotides agree with TRBD2. The CDR3 spans 16 residues. V shed 4 bases and J 0 bases; nucleotides not matched to a gene: 5. Germline CDR1 SGHRS, CDR2 YFSETQ.

The chain has TRBV11-2 and TRBJ2-3, with 7 bases that match TRBD2. This CDR3 comprises 15 residues. V lost 7 bases, J lost 5 bases, and 12 bases stayed unmatched. Per germline, CDR1 SGHAT and CDR2 FQNNGV. The CDR3 protein is CASTLGAGVQDTQYF. The CDR3 nucleotides are TGTGCCAGCACCCTCGGCGCGGGAGTCCAAGATACGCAGTATTTT. The complete variable domain, with remaining parts taken from reference TRBV11-2 and TRBJ2-3, reads EAGVAQSPRYKIIEKRQSVAFWCNPISGHATLYWYQQILGQGPKLLIQFQNNGVVDDSQLPKDRFSAERLKGVDSTLKIQPAKLEDSAVYLCASTLGAGVQDTQYFGPGTRLTVL.

The genes are TRBV5-1 and TRBJ2-7, with TRBD2 identical over 7 bases. This CDR3 spans 15 amino acids. J was trimmed by 4 bases and V by 0 bases; bases with no gene match: 7. The germline CDR1 and CDR2 sequences are SGHRS and YFSETQ. The CDR3 sequence: CASSLEGGMVYEQYF. In nucleotides, the CDR3 is TGCGCCAGCAGCTTGGAGGGAGGGATGGTATACGAGCAGTACTTC.

The gene calls are TRBV19 and TRBJ2-3; D may be TRBD1 (5 bases). The CDR3 is made up of 13 amino acids. Trimming stripped 6 bases from V and 3 bases from J, with 10 bases between. Germline V gene lookup returns CDR1 LNHDA and CDR2 SQIVND (reference sequence). CDR3 nucleotide sequence: TGTGCCAGTAGAAGAAAGGGGACAGATACGCAGTATTTT. It translates to CASRRKGTDTQYF.

The chain carries TRBV19 and TRBJ2-3, with 11 bases that match TRBD2. This CDR3 spans 22 amino acids. Germline V gene data show CDR1 as LNHDA and CDR2 as SQIVND (reference sequence). V was pared by 0 bases and J by 0 bases, with 17 bases of the junction left unmatched. CDR3 nucleotides: TGTGCCAGTAGTATAGATTCCGGAACGACCGGACTAGCGGGCCTAAGCACAGATACGCAGTATTTT. This encodes CASSIDSGTTGLAGLSTDTQYF.

V is TRBV6-6 and J is TRBJ2-2; the D is unclear. CDR1 MNHNY and CDR2 SVGAGI come from the germline V gene (reference sequence). This CDR3 is built from 11 residues. V lost 7 bases to trimming and J lost 6 bases, with 6 bases between them. The CDR3 nucleotides read TGTGCCAGCACTGACTCCGGGGAGCTGTTTTTT. This gives the protein CASTDSGELFF.

V usage is TRBV16 and J usage is TRBJ1-1; D is possibly TRBD1 (6 bases). Germline V lookup: CDR1 KGHSY, CDR2 FQNENV. V dropped 0 bases and J dropped 1 base, with 9 bases sitting between them. This CDR3 contains 15 residues. CDR3 amino acids: CASSQSGTKNTEAFF. The DNA for the CDR3 is TGTGCCAGCAGCCAATCCGGGACAAAGAACACTGAAGCTTTCTTT.

The V call is TRBV7-3, the J call TRBJ2-7, with 8 bases identical to TRBD2. V shed 2 bases, J shed 0 bases, and the junction held 6 bases outside the gene matches. The CDR3 covers 16 residues. CDR1 and CDR2 (germline): SGHTA, FQGTGA. CDR3 sequence (DNA): TGTGCCAGCAGCTTATATAGCGGGACCCTCTCCTACGAGCAGTACTTC. Amino acid sequence: CASSLYSGTLSYEQYF.

This chain connects TRBV28 to TRBJ1-3; D is perhaps TRBD1 (6 bases). V lost 4 bases, J lost 3 bases, and 25 bases lay in between. The germline CDR1 and CDR2 sequences are MDHEN and SYDVKM. The CDR3 contains 19 residues. In nucleotides, the CDR3 is TGTGCCAGCAGTTATACCAGATGGCGGGGGCATGGAGATGGAAACACCATATATTTT. This gives the protein CASSYTRWRGHGDGNTIYF.

DNA of the CDR3: TGTGCCAGCAGCCAAGATCATCCCAGGAGCACAGATACGCAGTATTTT. Residues: CASSQDHPRSTDTQYF. This chain connects TRBV14 to TRBJ2-3; D unclear. Germline V gene data show CDR1 as SGHDN and CDR2 as FVKESK. This CDR3 is built from 16 residues. V lost 0 bases and J lost 0, with 10 bases in between.

The rearrangement uses TRBV7-3 and TRBJ2-3, with TRBD2 matching 10 bases. V was clipped by 4 bases and J by 6 bases; unmatched bases: 7. CDR1 is SGHTA, CDR2 FQGTGA, per germline. The CDR3 sequence is 15 residues long. CDR3 sequence reads: CASSSSSGRGDTQYF. For the CDR3, the DNA is TGTGCCAGCAGCTCCTCTAGCGGGAGAGGCGATACGCAGTATTTT.

This chain uses TRBV28 with TRBJ2-1, with D tentatively TRBD1 (5 bases). V lost 6 bases and J 10 bases, leaving 7 bases between the germline ends. The CDR3 consists of 10 residues. Per the germline V gene, CDR1 is MDHEN and CDR2 is SYDVKM. DNA of the CDR3: TGTGCCAGCAGGCACAGGGAGCAGTTCTTC. This encodes CASRHREQFF.

The chain is built from TRBV7-3 and TRBJ2-1; the D is unclear. This CDR3 has 13 residues. CDR1 and CDR2 from the germline V gene are SGHTA and FQGTGA. The ends were cut back, 4 bases at V and 8 bases at J, with 12 bases in the middle. This CDR3 is CASSSWAADEQFF. CDR3 sequence (DNA): TGTGCCAGCAGCTCTTGGGCAGCCGATGAGCAGTTCTTC. The full variable domain, with the rest looked up from reference TRBV7-3 and TRBJ2-1, is GAGVSQTPSNKVTEKGKYVELRCDPISGHTALYWYRQSLGQGPEFLIYFQGTGAADDSGLPNDRFFAVRPEGSVSTLKIQRTERGDSAVYLCASSSWAADEQFFGPGTRLTVL.